This T cell receptor (beta chain) emerged from a study of T cells in localized non-small cell lung cancer. Sequenced by immunoSEQ multiplex PCR; TCRdb stores in-frame clones only, minus some. The table lists 5,000 or so clones, 30% to 40% of them singletons. V was pared by 6 bases and J by 2 bases, with 16 bases between. Germline V lookup: CDR1 MDHEN, CDR2 SYDVKM. The CDR3 has 15 amino acids. General study points: One tumor region alone was sequenced, and heterogeneity therefore remains possible.

Remarks on this clone: The antigen remains unidentified.

The specimen was lung tumor tissue, collected before any cancer treatment. This clonotype was obtained from a female donor at least 60 years old with stage I lung adenocarcinoma. The V and J genes are TRBV28 and TRBJ1-1, with a tentative D call TRBD1 (5 bases). The CDR3 loop reads CASSLTGTFNTEAFF. CDR3 DNA sequence: TGTGCCAGCAGCCTTACCGGGACTTTTAACACTGAAGCTTTCTTT.